The 24 T cell receptor beta chains reported below all come from one sample, sequenced in a study of ipilimumab plus nivolumab after autologous stem cell transplantation. Sequenced by immunoSEQ multiplex PCR; TCRdb stores in-frame clones only, minus some. This sample has some 25,000 clones; more than 70% occur once, and the top ten carry 4% to 6%. The sequences come from PBMCs, collected in a trial of ipilimumab plus nivolumab as post-transplant consolidation. The receptors here all came from a male donor with diffuse large B-cell lymphoma.

The chain joins TRBV20-1 to TRBJ2-5; D gene uncertain. The germline V and J ends were trimmed by 8 bases and 2 bases, with 9 bases remaining between them. From germline, CDR1 is DFQATT and CDR2 SNEGSKA (reference sequence). CDR3 length: 11 residues. CDR3 loop: CSTEHQETQYF. CDR3 bases: TGCAGTACGGAACATCAAGAGACCCAGTACTTC.

This chain links TRBV5-8 with TRBJ1-2; D ambiguous. Germline V gene sequence: CDR1 SGHTS, CDR2 YDEGEE. V gave up 0 bases and J gave up 1 base, with 10 bases separating them. The CDR3 sequence is 15 residues long. In DNA, the CDR3 is TGTGCCAGCAGCTTGGGCCAGAGAAATAACTATGGCTACACCTTC. The encoded protein is CASSLGQRNNYGYTF.

The rearrangement joins TRBV5-1 to TRBJ2-5; TRBD2 is a possible D gene (5 bases). The CDR3 runs 15 residues. V was shortened by 0 bases and J by 4 bases, with 13 bases between the two germline ends. The V gene's germline CDR1 is SGHRS and CDR2 YFSETQ. CDR3 protein: CASSLARGSRETQYF. The CDR3 DNA reads TGCGCCAGCAGCTTGGCTCGGGGTTCCCGAGAGACCCAGTACTTC. Combining the CDR3 with reference TRBV5-1 and TRBJ2-5 gives the whole variable domain KAGVTQTPRYLIKTRGQQVTLSCSPISGHRSVSWYQQTPGQGLQFLFEYFSETQRNKGNFPGRFSGRQFSNSRSEMNVSTLELGDSALYLCASSLARGSRETQYFGPGTRLLVL.

The CDR3 region is CASSLKRGGAFTDTQYF. The CDR3 bases are TGTGCCAGCAGCCTCAAAAGGGGGGGGGCCTTCACAGATACGCAGTATTTT. The chain joins TRBV9 to TRBJ2-3; D is possibly TRBD2 (7 bases). The CDR3 is 17 amino acids. The V gene lost 4 bases and the J gene lost 2 bases, with 20 bases spanning the gap. CDR1 is SGDLS and CDR2 is YYNGEE in the germline V gene.

The chain joins TRBV9 to TRBJ2-2; D remains unclear. This CDR3 has 14 residues. Trimming stripped 4 bases from V and 3 bases from J, with 10 bases between. The germline V gene encodes CDR1 SGDLS and CDR2 YYNGEE. Written as DNA, the CDR3 is TGTGCCAGCAGCCTTCAGACGGACACCGGGGAGCTGTTTTTT. Amino acids: CASSLQTDTGELFF. The full variable domain, with the rest looked up from reference TRBV9 and TRBJ2-2, is DSGVTQTPKHLITATGQRVTLRCSPRSGDLSVYWYQQSLDQGLQFLIQYYNGEERAKGNILERFSAQQFPDLHSELNLSSLELGDSALYFCASSLQTDTGELFFGEGSRLTVL.

This clone is medium-sized in the sample. This CDR3 is also generated by other DNA sequences in the sample. This chain joins TRBV2 and TRBJ1-2; D is undetermined. Trimming took 1 base from V and 8 from J, leaving 8 bases between them. Germline V lookup: CDR1 SNHLY, CDR2 FYNNEI. This CDR3 comprises 12 residues. DNA of the CDR3: TGTGCCAGCAGTGAAGGATTAAAGGGCTACACCTTC. It yields the protein CASSEGLKGYTF.

The chain joins TRBV6-5 to TRBJ2-3; D is unresolved. Germline V gene data show CDR1 as MNHEY and CDR2 as SVGAGI. CDR3 length equals 11 residues. Trimming cost V 7 bases and J 6 bases, with 8 bases left between them. The CDR3 is CASIELDTQYF. The CDR3 DNA reads TGTGCCAGCATCGAACTGGATACGCAGTATTTT.

The V gene is TRBV6-4, the J gene TRBJ2-3; no firm D call. V shed 2 bases and J shed 0 bases, with 15 bases lying between them. CDR3 length: 17 residues. Germline V gene sequence: CDR1 MRHNA, CDR2 SNTAGT. This chain's CDR3 is CASSDPGRAPSTDTQYF. The CDR3 DNA reads as TGTGCCAGCAGTGACCCTGGAAGAGCCCCTAGCACAGATACGCAGTATTTT.

V and J are TRBV18 and TRBJ2-2; 11 nucleotides agree with TRBD1. The CDR3 is 17 amino acids. CDR1 KGHSH and CDR2 LQKENI come from the germline V gene. V lost 3 bases and J lost 5; bases outside the gene matches: 8. The CDR3 protein is CASSPQGQGARTGELFF. In DNA form, the CDR3 reads TGTGCCAGCTCACCCCAAGGACAGGGGGCACGGACCGGGGAGCTGTTTTTT.

V usage is TRBV6-6 and J usage is TRBJ2-2; perhaps TRBD2 as D (6 bases). Germline-derived CDR1 and CDR2 are MNHNY and SVGAGI (reference sequence). Trimming took 8 bases from V and 0 from J, leaving 10 bases between them. This CDR3 region has 14 residues. The CDR3 sequence is CASRRGANTGELFF. CDR3 coding DNA: TGTGCCAGCCGGAGGGGCGCGAACACCGGGGAGCTGTTTTTT.

This clone was counted a few times. This sequence joins TRBV6-6 and TRBJ2-3, with TRBD1 as a possible D gene (7 bases). CDR3 length: 16 amino acids. CDR1 is MNHNY, CDR2 SVGAGI, per germline (reference sequence). The V gene lost 2 bases and the J gene lost 3 bases, with 15 bases spanning the gap. The CDR3 protein is CASSYNQGGRTDTQYF. Written as DNA, the CDR3 is TGTGCCAGCAGTTACAATCAGGGGGGTAGGACAGATACGCAGTATTTT.

The rearrangement joins TRBV7-8 to TRBJ2-5, with D possibly matching TRBD1 (5 bases). Germline loops: CDR1 SGHVS, CDR2 FQNEAQ. This CDR3 has 14 amino acids. V lost 3 bases, J lost 3 bases, and 11 bases lay in between. The DNA of the CDR3 is TGTGCCAGCAGCTTGACAGAGCCGGAAGAGACCCAGTACTTC. It is translated as CASSLTEPEETQYF. Full variable domain (remainder filled in from reference TRBV7-8 and TRBJ2-5): GAGVSQSPRYKVAKRGQDVALRCDPISGHVSLFWYQQALGQGPEFLTYFQNEAQLDKSGLPSDRFFAERPEGSVSTLKIQRTQQEDSAVYLCASSLTEPEETQYFGPGTRLLVL.

This chain joins TRBV19 and TRBJ2-2, with 12 bases lining up with TRBD2. The CDR3 extends over 16 amino acids. The J segment lost 7 bases and the V segment lost 7 bases, leaving 10 bases of the junction unmatched. CDR1 and CDR2 from the germline V gene are LNHDA and SQIVND (reference sequence). CDR3 DNA: TGTGCCAGTAAGCCCTCTAGCGGGGGGGCCTACGGGGAGCTGTTTTTT. It translates to CASKPSSGGAYGELFF.

This chain links TRBV18 with TRBJ2-1; D is unresolved. This CDR3 is 13 amino acids long. Germline CDR1 KGHSH, CDR2 LQKENI. Trimming stripped 0 bases from V and 7 bases from J, with 7 bases between. The CDR3 here is CASSPPSVNEQFF. CDR3 bases: TGTGCCAGCTCACCACCCTCGGTAAATGAGCAGTTCTTC.

V usage is TRBV6-6 and J usage is TRBJ2-7, with D tentatively TRBD2 (6 bases). CDR3 length: 15 amino acids. CDR1 is MNHNY, CDR2 SVGAGI, per germline (reference sequence). V lost 0 bases, J lost 3 bases, and 12 bases lay in between. CDR3 amino acids: CASSYSGLGNYEQYF. The CDR3, as DNA: TGTGCCAGCAGTTACTCGGGACTGGGGAACTACGAGCAGTACTTC.

The chain joins TRBV7-2 to TRBJ1-2, with no clear D. The length of the CDR3 is 14 residues. V was trimmed by 6 bases and J by 4 bases, leaving 15 bases between them. Germline V gene lookup returns CDR1 SGHTA and CDR2 FQGNSA. Here the CDR3 DNA reads TGTGCCAGCAGTTTTAACGTAGGAGGCTATGGCTACACCTTC. Protein: CASSFNVGGYGYTF.

This chain uses TRBV7-2 with TRBJ2-3; 11 bases align to TRBD2. This CDR3 contains 14 residues. CDR1 and CDR2 (germline): SGHTA, FQGNSA. After removal of 4 bases from V and 3 bases from J, the junction contained 0 bases not matched to a gene. CDR3 DNA sequence: TGTGCCAGCAGCTCTAGCGGGGGGACAGATACGCAGTATTTT. Translated, it gives CASSSSGGTDTQYF.

This clone was seen only once. This chain joins TRBV10-3 and TRBJ2-1; possible D gene TRBD1, 7 bases. Germline V gene lookup returns CDR1 ENHRY and CDR2 SYGVKD. The CDR3 loop spans 16 amino acids. The V end lost 3 bases, the J end lost 5 bases, and 17 bases lay between the germline ends. The CDR3 DNA reads TGTGCCATCAGTGACCCCGGGGGACAGCAAGACAATGAGCAGTTCTTC. Translated, it gives CAISDPGGQQDNEQFF.

The CDR3 region has the DNA TGTGCCAGCAGCTCCAAACAGGTCGAGGGCACTGAAGCTTTCTTT. Translation gives CASSSKQVEGTEAFF. The rearrangement uses TRBV7-9 and TRBJ1-1, with D possibly matching TRBD1 (5 bases). The V end was cut by 4 bases, the J end by 4 bases, with 16 bases between. This CDR3 contains 15 residues. CDR1 and CDR2 (germline): SEHNR, FQNEAQ (reference sequence).

The chain uses TRBV5-1 and TRBJ1-6, with D maybe TRBD1 (5 bases). The length of the CDR3 is 14 residues. Germline V lookup: CDR1 SGHRS, CDR2 YFSETQ. Between the trimmed V and J ends, which lost 2 bases and 6 bases, there was a span of 9 bases. The CDR3: CASSFGQGNSPLHF. Here the CDR3 DNA reads TGCGCCAGCAGCTTTGGGCAGGGTAATTCACCCCTCCACTTT.

The V call is TRBV4-1, the J call TRBJ1-5; a possible D gene is TRBD1 (5 bases). The germline gives CDR1 MGHRA, CDR2 YSYEKL. The V end was cut by 4 bases, the J end by 6 bases, with 10 bases between. The CDR3 length is 13 residues. CDR3 nucleotides: TGCGCCAGCAGCCTGGTGGGGGGTCAGCCCCAGCATTTT. Its translation is CASSLVGGQPQHF.

The chain employs TRBV18 and TRBJ2-7; a weak D match, TRBD1 (5 bases). V was shortened by 1 base and J by 2 bases, with 6 bases between the two germline ends. This CDR3 is built from 13 residues. The germline V gene encodes CDR1 KGHSH and CDR2 LQKENI. The CDR3 nucleotides read TGTGCCAGCTCACCACAGGGGACCTACGAGCAGTACTTC. Its protein is CASSPQGTYEQYF.

This sequence joins TRBV6-6 and TRBJ1-5, with D maybe TRBD1 (6 bases). Germline CDR1 MNHNY, CDR2 SVGAGI (reference sequence). The V end lost 11 bases, the J end lost 1 base, and 9 bases lay between the germline ends. CDR3 length: 12 amino acids. The CDR3 reads CAVRGSNQPQHF. The CDR3 DNA sequence: TGTGCCGTCAGGGGAAGCAATCAGCCCCAGCATTTT.

The V call is TRBV15, the J call TRBJ2-5; D ambiguous. This CDR3 comprises 14 residues. The ends were cut back, 0 bases at V and 9 bases at J, with 14 bases in the middle. CDR1 is LNHNV, CDR2 YYDKDF, per germline (reference sequence). CDR3 amino acids: CATSRDRIGQAQYF. For the CDR3, the DNA is TGTGCCACCAGCAGAGATAGGATCGGGCAGGCCCAGTACTTC.